Detailed here is one TCR beta chain. Each CDR3 protein is one row after TCRdb ran MiXCR on the 5' RACE reads. The sample holds 460,000 or so distinct CDR3 sequences, 13% to 15% seen once. Germline V gives CDR1 SGHRS, CDR2 YFSETQ. The CDR3 sequence is 17 residues long. V lost 4 bases and J lost 0; bases outside the gene matches: 5. The source of the sample is a study of identical twins. These records were also assigned to another study, of yellow fever vaccine responses in identical twins.

What was sequenced was CD4+ T cells sorted from blood. The genes are TRBV5-1 and TRBJ2-1; 12 nucleotides line up with TRBD2. This TCR was recovered from a woman aged 18-30 years in good health. In DNA form, the CDR3 reads TGCGCCAGCAGCGCAGGACTAGCGGGATCCTCCTACAATGAGCAGTTCTTC. Protein product: CASSAGLAGSSYNEQFF.